This T cell receptor beta chain was found in a study of T cells in Graves' hyperthyroidism and ophthalmopathy. Background on the study: Any treatment followed the collection of peripheral blood at initial diagnosis.

This clonotype came up many times. What it binds is unknown. For Graves' hyperthyroidism to be stable, ophthalmopathy could not progress within 18 months. Clinical symptoms, serum thyroxine and TRAb, thyroid ultrasound and orbital computed tomography together formed the diagnostic basis. The TCR beta CDR3 regions underwent amplification using RNA transcripts as the source. Using the HTBI primer set, a first-round RT-PCR was run on the TCR CDR3. One entry per CDR3 protein, called by TCRdb with MiXCR from the multiplex PCR reads. The sample includes 650,000 to 750,000 distinct CDR3 sequences, about 14% of them seen just once. General study findings and limits: Ophthalmopathy was told apart from stable hyperthyroidism by a 13 V-J model.

Sequenced: blood. The sequence was obtained from a woman between 18 and 29 years old with Graves' hyperthyroidism.

Here the CDR3 reads CASSSLGADTDTQYF. DNA of the CDR3: TGTGCCAGCAGCTCCCTAGGAGCGGATACAGATACGCAGTATTTT. The chain recombines TRBV11-2 with TRBJ2-3; D is possibly TRBD2 (5 bases). From germline, CDR1 is SGHAT and CDR2 FQNNGV. The CDR3 is 15 residues long. Trimming pared 4 bases from V and 3 bases from J, leaving 14 bases between. Using reference TRBV11-2 and TRBJ2-3 for the parts outside the CDR3, the full variable domain is EAGVAQSPRYKIIEKRQSVAFWCNPISGHATLYWYQQILGQGPKLLIQFQNNGVVDDSQLPKDRFSAERLKGVDSTLKIQPAKLEDSAVYLCASSSLGADTDTQYFGPGTRLTVL.